The next 10 T cell receptor beta chains were all read from a single sample in a study of a mutant IDH1 vaccine in newly diagnosed glioma. The protocol was immunoSEQ multiplex PCR, while the TCRdb copy is restricted to in-frame clones and leaves out a portion. The sample comprises some 51,000 clones, approximately 80% of which are singletons, and 1.5% to 2% rests with the top ten. Sample time point: baseline, week 1 (first vaccination visit). Described treatment: pre-vaccination baseline after standard-of-care therapy. The sequenced sample was PBMCs, obtained from a glioma patient treated with radiotherapy, temozolomide or both. Source of these receptors: a woman in her forties with glioma.

This clone was counted once. One end of the junction fails to match germline, which may point to a read error. The gene calls are TRBV4-2 and TRBJ2-1; D might be TRBD2 (5 bases). The CDR3 runs 16 residues. Germline values: CDR1 LGHNA, CDR2 YNFKEQ. The CDR3 DNA reads TGTGCCAGCAGCCAAGACCGATTAGCGCCCTTGAATGGGCAGTTCTTC. Translated, it gives CASSQDRLAPLNGQFF.

V usage is TRBV5-6 and J usage is TRBJ2-7; TRBD1 agrees at 9 bases. This CDR3 is built from 14 residues. The V and J ends lost 2 bases and 3 bases, in that order; junction bases with no gene match: 3. Germline CDR1 is SGHDT and CDR2 is YYEEEE. In DNA form, the CDR3 reads TGTGCCAGCAGCTTACAGGGGGCCTACTACGAGCAGTACTTC. This translates into CASSLQGAYYEQYF.

This clone has only a few counts. Here the CDR3 DNA reads TGTGCCAGCAGCCAAAGGGTCAAGGGGTCTGAAGCTTTCTTT. It specifies CASSQRVKGSEAFF. This chain joins TRBV7-9 and TRBJ1-1, with TRBD1 as a possible D gene (5 bases). Trimming took off 5 bases at V and 6 bases at J, with 16 bases between the two ends. Germline lookup yields CDR1 SEHNR and CDR2 FQNEAQ (reference sequence). The CDR3 is 14 amino acids. Full variable domain (rest looked up from reference TRBV7-9 and TRBJ1-1): DTGVSQNPRHKITKRGQNVTFRCDPISEHNRLYWYRQTLGQGPEFLTYFQNEAQLEKSRLLSDRFSAERPKGSFSTLEIQRTEQGDSAMYLCASSQRVKGSEAFFGQGTRLTVV.

This clone was detected only once. This chain uses TRBV5-1 with TRBJ2-5, with D possibly being TRBD1 (6 bases). CDR1 and CDR2 from the germline V gene are SGHRS and YFSETQ. V lost 6 bases to trimming and J lost 1 base, with 10 bases between them. The CDR3 has 13 amino acids. DNA for the CDR3: TGCGCCAGCACGGTGACAGGCCAAGAGACCCAGTACTTC. Its translation: CASTVTGQETQYF. The full variable domain, completed using reference TRBV5-1 and TRBJ2-5, is KAGVTQTPRYLIKTRGQQVTLSCSPISGHRSVSWYQQTPGQGLQFLFEYFSETQRNKGNFPGRFSGRQFSNSRSEMNVSTLELGDSALYLCASTVTGQETQYFGPGTRLLVL.

The chain uses TRBV2 and TRBJ1-4; 8 bases fit TRBD1. Germline-derived CDR1 and CDR2 are SNHLY and FYNNEI. The length of the CDR3 is 14 residues. J lost 6 bases, V lost 4 bases, and 4 bases had no gene match. CDR3 sequence: CASSVGTGYEKLFF. The CDR3, as DNA: TGTGCCAGCAGTGTAGGGACAGGATATGAAAAACTGTTTTTT.

This sequence joins TRBV7-2 and TRBJ1-1; the match to TRBD1 covers 7 bases. CDR1 is SGHTA and CDR2 is FQGNSA in the germline V gene. This CDR3 region has 13 residues. Trimming removed 7 bases from V and 11 bases from J; junction bases left unmatched: 13. The DNA for the CDR3 is TGTGCCAGCATGAGGGGGCGCGGAGGTGGCGCTTTCTTT. This sequence encodes CASMRGRGGGAFF.

The chain links TRBV19 to TRBJ1-2, with a tentative D call TRBD1 (5 bases). Germline V lookup: CDR1 LNHDA, CDR2 SQIVND (reference sequence). V was shortened by 5 bases and J by 1 base, with 11 bases between the two germline ends. This CDR3 comprises 14 residues. For the CDR3, the DNA is TGTGCCAGTAGTGTGACAGCGTTTAACTATGGCTACACCTTC. Protein: CASSVTAFNYGYTF.

The chain links TRBV10-3 to TRBJ2-2; TRBD1 matches at 10 bases. There are 15 residues in the CDR3. The V gene end was trimmed by 6 bases and the J gene end by 6 bases; junction bases not matched to a gene: 7. Germline V gene lookup returns CDR1 ENHRY and CDR2 SYGVKD. The CDR3 loop reads CAIRPGQGLAGELFF. The CDR3 bases are TGTGCCATCAGACCGGGACAGGGGTTGGCCGGGGAGCTGTTTTTT.

This sequence joins TRBV10-3 and TRBJ2-7; weak D call: TRBD1 (6 bases). The germline V gene has CDR1 ENHRY and CDR2 SYGVKD. V lost 2 bases and J 7 bases, leaving 9 bases between the germline ends. This CDR3 contains 12 residues. DNA for the CDR3: TGTGCCATCAGTGAGCGAGACAGGGAGCAGTACTTC. This sequence encodes CAISERDREQYF.

This sequence joins TRBV4-3 and TRBJ1-6; D not resolved. The CDR3 runs 14 residues. The germline CDR1 and CDR2 sequences are LGHNA and YSLEER. Trimming took off 0 bases at V and 10 bases at J, with 10 bases between the two ends. The CDR3 nucleotides are TGCGCCAGCAGCCAAGATCCCCTTTTATCACCCCTCCACTTT. Protein: CASSQDPLLSPLHF.